The next 21 T cell receptor beta chains were all read from a single sample in a study of blood T cells in healthy people across ages. Primers used in a second PCR of roughly 6 to 12 cycles were a sample-barcoded 5' primer and a J-beta primer mix. MiXCR, run by TCRdb on the 5' RACE reads, gives a single entry per CDR3 protein. The data contain more than 650,000 distinct CDR3 sequences, 22% of them singletons. The sample was blood. These receptors were obtained from a man between 65 and 80 years old in good health.

The V call is TRBV5-1, the J call TRBJ2-3, with 9 bases that match TRBD1. Per the germline V gene, CDR1 is SGHRS and CDR2 is YFSETQ. After removal of 4 bases from V and 10 bases from J, the junction contained 10 bases not matched to a gene. This CDR3 spans 14 amino acids. The CDR3 reads CASSPGQGVDAQYF. The CDR3 DNA sequence: TGCGCCAGCAGCCCGGGACAGGGTGTTGATGCGCAGTATTTT. Together with reference TRBV5-1 and TRBJ2-3, the CDR3 gives the full variable domain: KAGVTQTPRYLIKTRGQQVTLSCSPISGHRSVSWYQQTPGQGLQFLFEYFSETQRNKGNFPGRFSGRQFSNSRSEMNVSTLELGDSALYLCASSPGQGVDAQYFGPGTRLTVL.

V usage is TRBV7-9 and J usage is TRBJ2-2; unclear D gene. V was trimmed by 2 bases and J by 5 bases, leaving 12 bases between them. CDR3 length: 15 residues. The V gene's germline CDR1 is SEHNR and CDR2 FQNEAQ (reference sequence). The CDR3 loop is CASSLKGVGTGELFF. The CDR3 nucleotides read TGTGCCAGCAGCTTAAAAGGAGTGGGTACCGGGGAGCTGTTTTTT.

The table lists this clonotype with many counts. The CDR3 DNA is TGCGCCAGCAGCTTGACTGGGGGACATCTCTTTGGAGAGACCCAGTACTTC. It specifies CASSLTGGHLFGETQYF. The V call is TRBV5-1, the J call TRBJ2-5; D is possibly TRBD1 (6 bases). This CDR3 region has 17 residues. Trimming removed 1 base from V and 4 bases from J, with 20 bases in between. CDR1 and CDR2 (germline): SGHRS, YFSETQ.

There are a few counts of this clonotype. The genes are TRBV6-2 or TRBV6-3 and TRBJ1-4; a weak D match, TRBD1 (6 bases). The V end was cut by 9 bases, the J end by 8 bases, with 13 bases between. CDR1 is MNHEY, CDR2 SVGEGT, per germline. This CDR3 has 12 amino acids. CDR3 region: CASGQTREKLFF. As DNA, the CDR3 is TGTGCCAGTGGACAGACACGGGAAAAACTGTTTTTT.

CDR3 nucleotides: TGTGCCAGCGGCGTAGAGAGCGGGAGTCGGTACAATGAGCAGTTCTTC. Translating gives CASGVESGSRYNEQFF. This chain joins TRBV6-5 and TRBJ2-1, with TRBD2 identical over 8 bases. From germline, CDR1 is MNHEY and CDR2 SVGAGI. The ends lost 8 bases at V and 4 bases at J; junction bases unmatched: 13. The CDR3 has 16 amino acids.

This clonotype was detected a few times. This chain connects TRBV15 to TRBJ2-3, with D perhaps given as TRBD1 or TRBD2 (5 bases each). Deletions cut 1 base from V and 1 base from J, with 15 bases between. Germline CDR1 reads LNHNV; CDR2 reads YYDKDF (reference sequence). The CDR3 has 17 amino acids. This CDR3 reads CATSRGWGSAGTDTQYF. The CDR3, as DNA: TGTGCCACCAGCAGAGGGTGGGGGTCTGCTGGCACAGATACGCAGTATTTT.

Only one count was recorded for this clonotype. Mismatch with germline at one junction end may stem from a read error. The V call is TRBV5-1, the J call TRBJ2-6, with D possibly TRBD1 on 5 matching bases. From germline, CDR1 is SGHRS and CDR2 YFSETQ. The CDR3 is made up of 16 amino acids. CDR3 coding DNA: TGCGCCAGCAGCTTGGTGCCACGCTCTGGGGCCAACGTCCTTACTTTC. Translation gives CASSLVPRSGANVLTF.

The CDR3 spells CASSAWENQPQHF. The CDR3 DNA is TGTGCCAGCAGTGCGTGGGAGAATCAGCCCCAGCATTTT. V is TRBV2 and J is TRBJ1-5; D unresolved. Trimming pared 4 bases from V and 4 bases from J, leaving 8 bases between. Per germline, CDR1 SNHLY and CDR2 FYNNEI. The CDR3 is 13 amino acids.

The table lists this clonotype with a few counts. The chain carries TRBV4-3 and TRBJ1-1; 11 positions match TRBD1. The CDR3 runs 15 residues. The J segment lost 5 bases and the V segment lost 4 bases, leaving 6 bases of the junction unmatched. Germline CDR1 and CDR2: LGHNA and YSLEER. The CDR3 here is CASSLGQGARTEAFF. CDR3 in DNA: TGCGCCAGCAGCCTAGGACAGGGGGCAAGAACTGAAGCTTTCTTT.

The CDR3 bases are TGCAGTGCCGGGGTAGCGGTATCCAAAAACATTCAGTACTTC. Protein: CSAGVAVSKNIQYF. V usage is TRBV20-1 and J usage is TRBJ2-4; TRBD2 might be the D (6 bases). CDR1 and CDR2 (germline): DFQATT, SNEGSKA (reference sequence). The CDR3 covers 14 residues. Deletions cut 6 bases from V and 2 bases from J, with 14 bases between.

This clonotype was seen only a few times. V is TRBV20-1 and J is TRBJ2-1; TRBD2 matches 10 bases. The J call is doubtful: the DNA matches TRBJ2-7 better. Per the germline V gene, CDR1 is DFQATT and CDR2 is SNEGSKA (reference sequence). The CDR3 totals 14 residues. This CDR3 is CSASPSGSRYEQYF. The CDR3 DNA reads as TGCAGTGCTAGCCCTAGCGGGAGTAGGTACGAGCAGTACTTC.

As to this clonotype: A much larger clone lies a single base off, so this may be a read error. V gene TRBV6-1 combines with J gene TRBJ1-5; D not resolved. Germline CDR1 and CDR2: MNHNS and SASEGT. This CDR3 is built from 12 residues. CDR3 protein: CASKLANQSQHF. The CDR3 bases are TGTGCCAGCAAATTGGCGAATCAGTCCCAGCATTTT.

This chain uses TRBV5-1 with TRBJ1-2; D remains unclear. The V gene lost 0 bases and the J gene lost 0 bases, with 6 bases spanning the gap. The CDR3 sequence is 14 residues long. The germline CDR1 and CDR2 sequences are SGHRS and YFSETQ. The CDR3, as DNA: TGCGCCAGCAGCTTGGTGGAGGCTAACTATGGCTACACCTTC. This translates into CASSLVEANYGYTF.

J is TRBJ1-6 and V is TRBV2; D ambiguous. Looked up from germline, CDR1 is SNHLY and CDR2 is FYNNEI. The CDR3 extends over 18 amino acids. V shed 3 bases and J shed 0 bases, with 15 bases lying between them. This CDR3 is CASSERTVRSSYNSPLHF. The CDR3 DNA sequence: TGTGCCAGCAGTGAGAGGACGGTTCGTAGCTCCTATAATTCACCCCTCCACTTT.

This clonotype appeared once. The rearrangement links TRBV12-3 or TRBV12-4 to TRBJ1-2; D perhaps matches TRBD1 (6 bases). Trimming removed 5 bases from V and 5 bases from J, with 21 bases in between. This CDR3 spans 16 amino acids. Here the CDR3 DNA reads TGTGCCAGCAGTCCCGGGACAACCACCACAGGGTATGGCTACACCTTC. Translation gives CASSPGTTTTGYGYTF.

This clonotype occurred a few times. V is TRBV15 and J is TRBJ1-1, with a tentative D call TRBD1 (6 bases). The length of the CDR3 is 14 residues. Trimming removed 6 bases from V and 3 bases from J, with 14 bases in between. Germline V gives CDR1 LNHNV, CDR2 YYDKDF (reference sequence). CDR3 nucleotide sequence: TGTGCCACCAGGGACAGTCAGAGGCACACTGAAGCTTTCTTT. As protein: CATRDSQRHTEAFF.

This clonotype was observed a handful of times. The chain combines TRBV2 with TRBJ2-5; a weak D match, TRBD2 (5 bases). Looked up from germline, CDR1 is SNHLY and CDR2 is FYNNEI. V lost 3 bases to trimming and J lost 5 bases, with 13 bases between them. This CDR3 is built from 14 residues. The CDR3 DNA sequence: TGTGCCAGCAGTGAGCTAGCAGGTTATGAGACCCAGTACTTC. Amino acids: CASSELAGYETQYF.

This clonotype showed up just a few times. This chain links TRBV11-3 with TRBJ1-1, with D hard to call. The V end was cut by 0 bases, the J end by 1 base, with 12 bases between. The CDR3 covers 16 residues. In germline, CDR1 is SGHNT, CDR2 YENEEA. CDR3 in DNA: TGTGCCAGCAGCTTAGATAGTTGGGCGGCGAACACTGAAGCTTTCTTT. Its translation: CASSLDSWAANTEAFF.

This clonotype came up a few times. The J gene is TRBJ2-1, the V gene TRBV10-3; 13 positions agree with TRBD2. CDR3 size: 15 residues. V trimming: 2 bases; J trimming: 7 bases; junction bases outside the gene matches: 2. CDR1 ENHRY and CDR2 SYGVKD come from the germline V gene. CDR3 sequence: CAISERTSGGNEQFF. For the CDR3, the DNA is TGTGCCATCAGTGAGAGGACTAGCGGGGGTAATGAGCAGTTCTTC.

The J gene is TRBJ2-7, the V gene TRBV5-5, with 9 bases matching TRBD1. CDR3 length equals 12 residues. CDR1 SGHKS and CDR2 YYEKEE come from the germline V gene (reference sequence). Trimming cost V 5 bases and J 6 bases; bases outside gene matches: 3. The CDR3 is CASSWTGAEQYF. The CDR3 DNA follows: TGTGCCAGCAGTTGGACAGGGGCCGAGCAGTACTTC.

The V and J genes are TRBV6-5 and TRBJ2-3; tentatively, D is TRBD1 (6 bases). Germline V gene lookup returns CDR1 MNHEY and CDR2 SVGAGI. V gave up 4 bases and J gave up 3 bases, with 14 bases separating them. The CDR3 totals 15 residues. The CDR3 is CASSSPSQGTDTQYF. In DNA, the CDR3 is TGTGCCAGCAGTTCTCCCAGCCAGGGGACAGATACGCAGTATTTT.